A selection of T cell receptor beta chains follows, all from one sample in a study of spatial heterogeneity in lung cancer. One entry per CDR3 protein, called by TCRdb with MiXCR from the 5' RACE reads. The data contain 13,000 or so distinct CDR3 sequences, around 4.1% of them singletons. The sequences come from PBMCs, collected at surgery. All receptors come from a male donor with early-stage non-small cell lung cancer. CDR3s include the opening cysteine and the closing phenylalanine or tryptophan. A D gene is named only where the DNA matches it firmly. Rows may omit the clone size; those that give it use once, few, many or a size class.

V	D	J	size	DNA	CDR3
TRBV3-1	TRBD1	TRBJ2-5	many	TGTGCCAGCAGCCAAGATAACAGGGGGGCGACCCGAGAGACCCAGTACTTC	CASSQDNRGATRETQYF
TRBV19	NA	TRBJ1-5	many	TGTGCCAGTAGTATAGCTGTCAATCAGCCCCAGCATTTT	CASSIAVNQPQHF
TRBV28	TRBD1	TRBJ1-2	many	TGTGCCAGCAGTCTTGGGGACAGGCGCTATGGCTACACCTTC	CASSLGDRRYGYTF
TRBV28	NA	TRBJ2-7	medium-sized	TGTGCCAGCGAAACGGGGATGACCTACGAGCAGTACTTC	CASETGMTYEQYF
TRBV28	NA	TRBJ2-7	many	TGTGCCAGCAGATCTGGGGCCTCCTACGAGCAGTACTTC	CASRSGASYEQYF
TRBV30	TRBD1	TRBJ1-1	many	TGTGCCTGGCGGACAGGGACCATCACTGAAGCTTTCTTT	CAWRTGTITEAFF
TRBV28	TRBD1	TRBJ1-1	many	TGTGCCAGCGGAGGACAGGGGAGTCCGGAAGCTTTCTTT	CASGGQGSPEAFF
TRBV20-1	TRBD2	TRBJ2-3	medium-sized	TGCAGTGCTGACCCTCCAGCGGGGGGTACAGATACGCAGTATTTT	CSADPPAGGTDTQYF
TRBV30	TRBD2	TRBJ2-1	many	TGTGCCTGGAGTGGTAGCGGGGGTGAGCAGTTCTTC	CAWSGSGGEQFF
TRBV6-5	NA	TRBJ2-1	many	TGTGCCAGCAGTACTGGGTGGGGGAGCGACACGGGCGATGAGCAGTTCTTC	CASSTGWGSDTGDEQFF
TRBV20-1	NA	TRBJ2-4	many	TGCAGTGCCATTAAACCCCAGGTTTTCAAAAACATTCAGTACTTC	CSAIKPQVFKNIQYF
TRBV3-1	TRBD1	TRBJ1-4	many	TGTGCCAGCAGCCGAGCCTTTCCCGGGACAGGGAATGAAAAACTGTTTTTT	CASSRAFPGTGNEKLFF
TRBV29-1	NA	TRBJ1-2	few	TGCAGCGTTGACCCAGGCTATGGCTACACCTTC	CSVDPGYGYTF
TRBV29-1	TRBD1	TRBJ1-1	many	TGCAGCGTTGAAGTTCCGGGACAGGGGGCGTTGGGAGCTTTCTTT	CSVEVPGQGALGAFF
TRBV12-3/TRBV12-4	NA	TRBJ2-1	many	TGTGCCAGCAGTTTTCGATATGAGCAGTTCTTC	CASSFRYEQFF
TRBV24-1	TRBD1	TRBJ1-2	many	TGTGCCACCAGTGACGGAGGGACAGGGGGCGCAGATGGCTACACCTTC	CATSDGGTGGADGYTF
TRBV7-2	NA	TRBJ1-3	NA	TGTGCCAGCAGGTCCCCGAGCTCTGGAAACACCATATATTTT	CASRSPSSGNTIYF